This TCR beta chain was observed in a study of shared clonotypes between healthy human individuals. Clones were read by immunoSEQ multiplex PCR, and TCRdb kept only the in-frame ones, dropping some. This table has more than 2 million clones, around 95% appearing once. As defined, naive CD8 cells were CD45RO-negative and positively selected for CCR7, with terminally differentiated effector memory CD45RA+ cells excluded. CDR3 length: 15 amino acids. The V gene end was trimmed by 3 bases and the J gene end by 4 bases; junction bases not matched to a gene: 8. The germline V gene has CDR1 LGHNT and CDR2 FRNRAP.

The material sequenced was naive CD8+ T cells from PBMCs. This receptor was obtained from a man younger than 30 in good health. Some clones in this sample may be carry-over from other donors' samples. The chain has TRBV12-5 and TRBJ1-1; 7 bases map to TRBD1. Here the CDR3 reads CASGFRGQIITEAFF. The CDR3, as DNA: TGTGCTAGTGGTTTCCGGGGACAGATAATCACTGAAGCTTTCTTT.